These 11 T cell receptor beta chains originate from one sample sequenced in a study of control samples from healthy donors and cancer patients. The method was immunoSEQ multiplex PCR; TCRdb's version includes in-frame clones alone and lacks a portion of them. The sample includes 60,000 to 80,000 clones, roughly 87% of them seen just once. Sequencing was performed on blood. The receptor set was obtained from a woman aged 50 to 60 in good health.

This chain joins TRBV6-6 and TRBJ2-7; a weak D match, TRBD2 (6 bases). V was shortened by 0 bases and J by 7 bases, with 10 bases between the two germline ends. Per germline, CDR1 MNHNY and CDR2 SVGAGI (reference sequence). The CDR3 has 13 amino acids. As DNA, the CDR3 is TGTGCCAGCAGTTACTCGAGGCGGGATGAGCAGTACTTC. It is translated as CASSYSRRDEQYF.

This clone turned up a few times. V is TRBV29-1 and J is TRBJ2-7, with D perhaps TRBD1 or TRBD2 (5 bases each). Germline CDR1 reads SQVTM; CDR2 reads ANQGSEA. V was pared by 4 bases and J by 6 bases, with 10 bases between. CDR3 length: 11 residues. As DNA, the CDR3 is TGCAGCGTTGTGAGGGGCTCCGAGCAGTACTTC. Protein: CSVVRGSEQYF.

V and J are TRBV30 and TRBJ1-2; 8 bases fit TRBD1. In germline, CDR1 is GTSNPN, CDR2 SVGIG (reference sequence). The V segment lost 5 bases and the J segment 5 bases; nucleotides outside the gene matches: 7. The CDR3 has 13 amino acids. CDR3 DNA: TGTGCCTGGGGGCGGGACAGGAGATATGGCTACACCTTC. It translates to CAWGRDRRYGYTF.

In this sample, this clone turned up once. CDR3 region: CAWSLGISNQPQHF. CDR3 nucleotide sequence: TGTGCCTGGAGTCTCGGGATTAGCAATCAGCCCCAGCATTTT. The J gene is TRBJ1-5, the V gene TRBV30, with D uncertain. This CDR3 comprises 14 residues. Germline CDR1 is GTSNPN and CDR2 is SVGIG (reference sequence). V lost 2 bases to trimming and J lost 0 bases, with 8 bases between them.

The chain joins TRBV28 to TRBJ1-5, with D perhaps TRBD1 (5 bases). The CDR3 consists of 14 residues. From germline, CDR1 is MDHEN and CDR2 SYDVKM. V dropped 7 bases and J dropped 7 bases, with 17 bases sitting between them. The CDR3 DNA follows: TGTGCCAGCAACCTGGGGGGTTCGTGGCAGCCCCAGCATTTT. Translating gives CASNLGGSWQPQHF.

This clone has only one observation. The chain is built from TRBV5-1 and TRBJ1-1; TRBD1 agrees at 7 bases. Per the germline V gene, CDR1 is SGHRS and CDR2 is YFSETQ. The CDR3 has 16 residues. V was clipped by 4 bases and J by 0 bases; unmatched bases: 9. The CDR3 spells CASSERGDRVNTEAFF. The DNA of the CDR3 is TGCGCCAGCAGCGAGAGGGGTGACAGGGTGAACACTGAAGCTTTCTTT.

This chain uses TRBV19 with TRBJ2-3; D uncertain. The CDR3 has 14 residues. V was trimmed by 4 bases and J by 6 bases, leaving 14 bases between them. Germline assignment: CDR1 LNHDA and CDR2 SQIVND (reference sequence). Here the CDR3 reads CASSRASMVDTQYF. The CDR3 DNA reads TGTGCCAGTAGTAGGGCTTCGATGGTGGATACGCAGTATTTT.

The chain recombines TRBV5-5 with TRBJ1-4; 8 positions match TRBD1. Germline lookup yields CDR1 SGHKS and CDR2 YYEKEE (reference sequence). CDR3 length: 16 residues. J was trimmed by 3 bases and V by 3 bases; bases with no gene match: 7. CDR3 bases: TGTGCCAGCAGCTGGACAGGGTACGGGGCTAATGAAAAACTGTTTTTT. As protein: CASSWTGYGANEKLFF.

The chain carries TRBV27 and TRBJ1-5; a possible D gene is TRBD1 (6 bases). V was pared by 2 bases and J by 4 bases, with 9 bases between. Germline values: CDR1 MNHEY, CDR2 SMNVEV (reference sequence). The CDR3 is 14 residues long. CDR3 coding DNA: TGTGCCAGCAGTTTACAGGGGATTAATCAGCCCCAGCATTTT. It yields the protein CASSLQGINQPQHF.

The CDR3 coding sequence is TGTGCCAGCAGCTTGGGGGACAATAACTATGGCTACACCTTC. Its translation is CASSLGDNNYGYTF. The chain uses TRBV5-6 and TRBJ1-2, with a tentative D call TRBD1 (6 bases). Trimming cost V 0 bases and J 1 base, with 7 bases left between them. The CDR3 is made up of 14 amino acids. Germline V gives CDR1 SGHDT, CDR2 YYEEEE.

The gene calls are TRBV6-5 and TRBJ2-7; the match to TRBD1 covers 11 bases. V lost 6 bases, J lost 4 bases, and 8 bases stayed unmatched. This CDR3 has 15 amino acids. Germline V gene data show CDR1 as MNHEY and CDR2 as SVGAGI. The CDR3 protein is CASRAGTGGIYEQYF. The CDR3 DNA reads TGTGCCAGCAGAGCCGGGACAGGGGGTATTTACGAGCAGTACTTC.